These T cell receptor beta chains were read from a single sample in a study of CD8+CD57+ T cells in acquired aplastic anemia. TCRdb processed the reads anew with MiXCR; each CDR3 protein has one entry. The table lists approximately 200,000 distinct CDR3 sequences, about 53% of them singletons. Sequencing input: sorted CD4+, CD8+, or CD8+CD57+ T cells (not recorded which) from PBMCs. The receptors were sampled from a human donor in good health, serving as a control. The CDR3 runs from the conserved cysteine through the conserved F or W. A D gene is named only where the DNA matches it firmly. Clone size is stated in some rows and not others, as once, few, many or a class when expanded.

J gene	clone size	D gene	V gene	CDR3 DNA	CDR3 protein
TRBJ1-6	many	-	TRBV6-4	TGTGCCAGCAGTCAAAATTCACCCCTCCACTTT	CASSQNSPLHF
TRBJ2-3	-	-	TRBV24-1	TGTGCCACCAGTGAGCCCAGGGGTACAGATACGCAGTATTTT	CATSEPRGTDTQYF
TRBJ2-2	many	TRBD1	TRBV24-1	TGTGCCACCAGTAACTTTTCTCCGGGACAGGGGAAGAACACCGGGGAGCTGTTTTTT	CATSNFSPGQGKNTGELFF
TRBJ1-2	few	TRBD1	TRBV29-1	TGCAGCGGGGGGACAGGGGAGCTAGGCTATGGCTACACCTTC	CSGGTGELGYGYTF
TRBJ1-1	-	TRBD1	TRBV7-6	TGTGCCAGCAGCTTAACAGGGGAGGAAGCTTTCTTT	CASSLTGEEAFF
TRBJ2-1	-	-	TRBV30	TGTGCCTGGAGGGGCGGGGACTCCTACAATGAGCAGTTCTTC	CAWRGGDSYNEQFF
TRBJ1-3	-	-	TRBV9	TGTGCCAGCAGTGAGTCGGGCCGACTCTCTGGAAACACCATATATTTT	CASSESGRLSGNTIYF
TRBJ2-7	many	-	TRBV29-1	TGCAGCGTTCTTATGAGAACCTACGAGCAGTACTTC	CSVLMRTYEQYF
TRBJ2-7	-	-	TRBV20-1	TGCAGTGCTAGAGTGCAGGGGTTTCACGAGCAGTACTTC	CSARVQGFHEQYF
TRBJ2-5	many	-	TRBV6-5	TGTGCCAGCAGTTTCAGGGGATTCCAAGAGACCCAGTACTTC	CASSFRGFQETQYF
TRBJ2-7	-	TRBD2	TRBV7-2	TGTGCCAGCAGCTTTAGCGGGGGGGTAAGGTACGAGCAGTACTTC	CASSFSGGVRYEQYF
TRBJ2-7	-	-	TRBV10-2	TGTGCCAGCTCACCACCGGCGCAGGAGAGAGGCGAGCAGTACTTC	CASSPPAQERGEQYF
TRBJ2-7	-	-	TRBV7-2	TGTGCCAGCAGCCTACAGCGCGGGGAGCAGTACTTC	CASSLQRGEQYF
TRBJ2-4	-	-	TRBV7-3	TGTGCCAGCAGCCCTGACGGTATAGCCAAAAACATTCAGTACTTC	CASSPDGIAKNIQYF
TRBJ2-2	many	-	TRBV7-2	TGTGCCAGCAGCTTAAGACAGTCGAACACCGGGGAGCTGTTTTTT	CASSLRQSNTGELFF
TRBJ1-3	few	TRBD1	TRBV10-3	TGTGCCATCAACCCCTACGGACAGGGGGACTATGGCTACACCATATATTTT	CAINPYGQGDYGYTIYF
TRBJ2-2	few	TRBD2	TRBV25-1	TGTGCCAGCAGTCAGGGGGGAAGCGGGAGGCCGAACACCGGGGAGCTGTTTTTT	CASSQGGSGRPNTGELFF
TRBJ1-1	many	-	TRBV6-5	TGTGCCAGCAGTCCTGACAGGCCGATCGGGGGCACTGAAGCTTTCTTT	CASSPDRPIGGTEAFF
TRBJ2-7	-	TRBD1	TRBV2	TGTGCCAGCAGCCGACAGGGGCAAAACGAGCAGTACTTC	CASSRQGQNEQYF
TRBJ1-4	-	TRBD1	TRBV18	TGTGCCAGCTCACCCTCACAGGGGGTGAGGGAAAAACTGTTTTTT	CASSPSQGVREKLFF